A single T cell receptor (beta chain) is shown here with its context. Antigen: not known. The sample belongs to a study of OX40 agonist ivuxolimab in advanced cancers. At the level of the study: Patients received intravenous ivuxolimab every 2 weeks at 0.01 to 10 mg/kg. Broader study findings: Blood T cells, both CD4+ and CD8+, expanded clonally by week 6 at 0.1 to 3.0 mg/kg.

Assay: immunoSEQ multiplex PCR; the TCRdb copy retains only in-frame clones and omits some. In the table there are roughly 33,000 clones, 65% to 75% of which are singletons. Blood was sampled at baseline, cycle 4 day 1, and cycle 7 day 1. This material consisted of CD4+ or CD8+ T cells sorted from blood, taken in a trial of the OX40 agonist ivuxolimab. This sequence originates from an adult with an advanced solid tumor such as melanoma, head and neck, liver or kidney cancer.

The CDR3 is CASSPQQGAVGANVLTF. The CDR3 DNA is TGTGCCAGCTCACCCCAACAGGGGGCGGTTGGGGCCAACGTCCTGACTTTC. J is TRBJ2-6 and V is TRBV18, with 9 bases aligning to TRBD1. CDR3 length: 17 residues. Trimming cost V 3 bases and J 3 bases; bases outside gene matches: 6. CDR1 KGHSH and CDR2 LQKENI come from the germline V gene.